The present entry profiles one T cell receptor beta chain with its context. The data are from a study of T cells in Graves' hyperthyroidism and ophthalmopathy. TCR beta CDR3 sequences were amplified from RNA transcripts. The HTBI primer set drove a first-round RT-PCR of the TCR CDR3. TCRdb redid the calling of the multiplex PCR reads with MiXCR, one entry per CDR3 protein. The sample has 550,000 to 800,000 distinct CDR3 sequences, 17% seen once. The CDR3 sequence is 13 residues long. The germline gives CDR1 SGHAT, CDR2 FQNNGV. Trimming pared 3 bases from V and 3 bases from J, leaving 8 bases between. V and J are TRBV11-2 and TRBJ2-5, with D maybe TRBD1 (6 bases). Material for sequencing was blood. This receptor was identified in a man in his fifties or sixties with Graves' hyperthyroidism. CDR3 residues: CASSFRTEETQYF. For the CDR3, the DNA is TGTGCCAGCAGCTTCCGGACAGAAGAGACCCAGTACTTC.